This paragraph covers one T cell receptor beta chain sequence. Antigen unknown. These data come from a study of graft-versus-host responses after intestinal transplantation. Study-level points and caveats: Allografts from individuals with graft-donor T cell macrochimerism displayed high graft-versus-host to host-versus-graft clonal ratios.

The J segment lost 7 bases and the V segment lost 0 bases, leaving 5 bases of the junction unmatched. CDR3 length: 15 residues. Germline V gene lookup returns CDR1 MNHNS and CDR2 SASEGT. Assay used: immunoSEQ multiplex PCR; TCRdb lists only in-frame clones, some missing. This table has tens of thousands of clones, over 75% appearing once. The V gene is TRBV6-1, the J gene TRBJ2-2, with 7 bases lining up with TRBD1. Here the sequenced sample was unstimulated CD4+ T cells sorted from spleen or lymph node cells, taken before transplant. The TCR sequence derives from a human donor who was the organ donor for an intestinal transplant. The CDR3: CASSEAPRTGGELFF. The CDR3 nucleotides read TGTGCCAGCAGTGAAGCGCCCCGGACAGGCGGGGAGCTGTTTTTT.